These 18 T cell receptor beta chains share one sample of origin, sequenced in a study of long-term antiretroviral therapy in people with HIV. With survey level as its setting, the immunoSEQ assay was v3.0. Method: immunoSEQ multiplex PCR; TCRdb's copy keeps in-frame clones and lacks some. Counted here are tens of thousands of clones, roughly 76% occurring once; the ten biggest clones make up approximately 10%. The sample in question was unsorted PBMCs, obtained 1.1 years before starting antiretroviral therapy. All receptors come from a woman aged 40 to 55 with HIV.

To note about this clone: The junction departs from germline at one end; a sequencing error may be responsible. The gene calls are TRBV5-6 and TRBJ1-2, with a possible D match to TRBD1 (5 bases). Germline V gene data show CDR1 as SGHDT and CDR2 as YYEEEE. The length of the CDR3 is 15 residues. The CDR3: CASSLVEKGIAGSDF. The CDR3 DNA reads as TGTGCCAGCAGCTTGGTGGAGAAGGGGATAGCGGGTTCTGACTTC. Together with reference TRBV5-6 and TRBJ1-2, the CDR3 gives the full variable domain: DAGVTQSPTHLIKTRGQQVTLRCSPKSGHDTVSWYQQALGQGPQFIFQYYEEEERQRGNFPDRFSGHQFPNYSSELNVNALLLGDSALYLCASSLVEKGIAGSDFGSGTRLTVV.

CDR3 protein: CASPSLTSPSADTQYF. The CDR3 region has the DNA TGTGCCAGCCCCAGCCTGACCAGCCCCAGTGCAGATACGCAGTATTTT. V and J are TRBV2 and TRBJ2-3, with D uncertain. V was shortened by 8 bases and J by 4 bases, with 22 bases between the two germline ends. In germline, CDR1 is SNHLY, CDR2 FYNNEI. This CDR3 has 16 residues.

J is TRBJ2-7 and V is TRBV30, with D possibly TRBD1 on 5 matching bases. The CDR3 is 12 amino acids. Trimming shortened V by 3 bases and J by 5 bases, and 11 bases separated the two germline ends. Germline V CDR1 and CDR2: GTSNPN, SVGIG (reference sequence). As DNA, the CDR3 is TGTGCCTGGAGCCCTCTCAGGGACGAGCAGTACTTC. Translated: CAWSPLRDEQYF.

This clone was recorded a few times. The chain carries TRBV7-9 and TRBJ1-5, with TRBD1 matching 8 bases. V was clipped by 3 bases and J by 2 bases; unmatched bases: 0. The CDR3 has 14 residues. Per the germline V gene, CDR1 is SEHNR and CDR2 is FQNEAQ (reference sequence). The DNA of the CDR3 is TGTGCCAGCAGCTTGGGACAGGGCAATCAGCCCCAGCATTTT. Its translation is CASSLGQGNQPQHF.

The V call is TRBV14, the J call TRBJ2-3; D gene uncertain. CDR3 length: 14 amino acids. Trimming took off 3 bases at V and 2 bases at J, with 9 bases between the two ends. Looked up from germline, CDR1 is SGHDN and CDR2 is FVKESK. CDR3 nucleotide sequence: TGTGCCAGCAGCCATTATCTATTCACAGATACGCAGTATTTT. This gives the protein CASSHYLFTDTQYF.

The V gene is TRBV27, the J gene TRBJ2-7, with 12 positions matching TRBD1. The V and J ends lost 6 bases and 4 bases, in that order; junction bases with no gene match: 10. The germline CDR1 and CDR2 sequences are MNHEY and SMNVEV (reference sequence). This CDR3 has 16 residues. CDR3 DNA: TGTGCCAGCAGAAAACCGGGACAGGGGGCGAGTTACGAGCAGTACTTC. This codes for CASRKPGQGASYEQYF.

V gene TRBV7-6 combines with J gene TRBJ1-2; 9 bases are shared with TRBD1. Trimming removed 5 bases from V and 2 bases from J; junction bases left unmatched: 12. The V gene's germline CDR1 is SGHVS and CDR2 FNYEAQ. The CDR3 is 17 amino acids. CDR3 coding DNA: TGTGCCAGCAGCAAATACAACACGGGACAGGGCAACTATGGCTACACCTTC. It codes for CASSKYNTGQGNYGYTF.

The chain links TRBV7-8 to TRBJ2-7; 7 bases fit TRBD2. The CDR3 consists of 16 residues. Per the germline V gene, CDR1 is SGHVS and CDR2 is FQNEAQ. V lost 5 bases, J lost 6 bases, and 16 bases stayed unmatched. The CDR3 here is CASSLDGGTGRGEQYF. DNA for the CDR3: TGTGCCAGCAGCCTCGACGGGGGGACTGGGAGGGGCGAGCAGTACTTC.

The chain couples TRBV6-5 to TRBJ1-5, with no clear D. Trimming shortened V by 6 bases and J by 4 bases, and 10 bases separated the two germline ends. The CDR3 totals 13 residues. Germline V gene sequence: CDR1 MNHEY, CDR2 SVGAGI. The CDR3 coding sequence is TGTGCCAGCAGCCAGGACGGTAATCAGCCCCAGCATTTT. It codes for CASSQDGNQPQHF.

V is TRBV4-1 and J is TRBJ2-1; D unresolved. The ends were cut back, 0 bases at V and 2 bases at J, with 8 bases in the middle. CDR3 length: 15 amino acids. Per the germline V gene, CDR1 is MGHRA and CDR2 is YSYEKL. The CDR3 nucleotides read TGCGCCAGCAGCCAAGAGCTAGGGACCTACAATGAGCAGTTCTTC. The encoded protein is CASSQELGTYNEQFF.

The chain recombines TRBV4-1 with TRBJ2-2; unclear D gene. The germline V gene encodes CDR1 MGHRA and CDR2 YSYEKL. Trimming shortened V by 0 bases and J by 6 bases, and 8 bases separated the two germline ends. The CDR3 sequence is 14 residues long. The CDR3 here is CASSQDGLAGELFF. The DNA of the CDR3 is TGCGCCAGCAGCCAAGACGGATTGGCCGGGGAGCTGTTTTTT.

This clone was seen a single time. The V and J genes are TRBV7-9 and TRBJ2-1; no firm D call. This CDR3 comprises 15 residues. The V gene lost 0 bases and the J gene lost 6 bases, with 12 bases spanning the gap. The germline CDR1 and CDR2 sequences are SEHNR and FQNEAQ (reference sequence). CDR3 sequence: CASSLAGRVTNEQFF. The CDR3 coding sequence is TGTGCCAGCAGCTTAGCAGGTAGGGTAACCAATGAGCAGTTCTTC.

V gene TRBV11-2 combines with J gene TRBJ2-1, with D perhaps matching TRBD2 (6 bases). The CDR3 consists of 15 residues. The V end lost 1 base, the J end lost 6 bases, and 13 bases lay between the germline ends. Germline CDR1 is SGHAT and CDR2 is FQNNGV. CDR3 loop: CASSLGASDGNEQFF. CDR3 DNA sequence: TGTGCCAGCAGCTTAGGAGCTAGCGACGGCAATGAGCAGTTCTTC. The whole variable domain, filled in from reference TRBV11-2 and TRBJ2-1, reads EAGVAQSPRYKIIEKRQSVAFWCNPISGHATLYWYQQILGQGPKLLIQFQNNGVVDDSQLPKDRFSAERLKGVDSTLKIQPAKLEDSAVYLCASSLGASDGNEQFFGPGTRLTVL.

This clone showed up just once. V gene TRBV19 combines with J gene TRBJ2-1, with D tentatively TRBD2 (6 bases). The length of the CDR3 is 17 residues. V was pared by 1 base and J by 4 bases, with 17 bases between. Germline V lookup: CDR1 LNHDA, CDR2 SQIVND (reference sequence). CDR3 in amino acids: CASSIGGFGGVYNEQFF. CDR3 nucleotide sequence: TGTGCCAGTAGTATAGGTGGTTTCGGGGGAGTTTACAATGAGCAGTTCTTC.

This chain links TRBV5-1 with TRBJ2-2, with 9 bases that match TRBD1. This CDR3 is 16 amino acids long. With V trimmed by 1 base and J by 4 bases, 5 bases remained unmatched. Germline CDR1 SGHRS, CDR2 YFSETQ. CDR3 bases: TGCGCCAGCAGCTTGATGCCGGACAGGGGCACCGGGGAGCTGTTTTTT. It specifies CASSLMPDRGTGELFF. The whole variable domain, remainder taken from reference TRBV5-1 and TRBJ2-2, is KAGVTQTPRYLIKTRGQQVTLSCSPISGHRSVSWYQQTPGQGLQFLFEYFSETQRNKGNFPGRFSGRQFSNSRSEMNVSTLELGDSALYLCASSLMPDRGTGELFFGEGSRLTVL.

The chain joins TRBV6-4 to TRBJ1-6, with 7 bases matching TRBD1. The CDR3 sequence is 14 residues long. Germline CDR1 MRHNA, CDR2 SNTAGT. Losses at the gene ends were 4 bases for V and 7 bases for J; bases not matched to a gene: 4. CDR3 coding DNA: TGTGCCAGCAGTGTGGGGACAGCCAATTCACCCCTCCACTTT. Its translation: CASSVGTANSPLHF.

This clone is a singleton in its sample. V and J are TRBV27 and TRBJ2-2, with TRBD2 matching 9 bases. CDR1 and CDR2 from the germline V gene are MNHEY and SMNVEV (reference sequence). The ends lost 8 bases at V and 3 bases at J; junction bases unmatched: 10. This CDR3 is 16 amino acids long. The CDR3 coding sequence is TGTGCCAGCCGAATAGCGGGAGAAAGGTACACCGGGGAGCTGTTTTTT. As protein: CASRIAGERYTGELFF.

This clone has a single count. This chain connects TRBV5-1 to TRBJ1-1; D is unclear. Between the trimmed V and J ends, which lost 0 bases and 1 base, there was a span of 7 bases. The germline gives CDR1 SGHRS, CDR2 YFSETQ. CDR3 length: 14 residues. CDR3 sequence (DNA): TGCGCCAGCAGCTTGGTTTCCGAGAACACTGAAGCTTTCTTT. This sequence encodes CASSLVSENTEAFF.